The clone carrying this TCR beta chain occurred once. This sample is part of a study of control samples from healthy donors and cancer patients. The V segment lost 5 bases and the J segment 1 base; nucleotides outside the gene matches: 1. This CDR3 comprises 14 residues. CDR1 is SGHTA and CDR2 is FQGNSA in the germline V gene. The protocol was immunoSEQ multiplex PCR, while the TCRdb copy is restricted to in-frame clones and leaves out a portion. Here the sample spans 150,000 to 200,000 clones, 85% to 95% being singletons. This receptor was taken from a woman between 18 and 29 years old in good health. This chain connects TRBV7-2 to TRBJ1-1, with 10 bases that match TRBD1. The sequenced sample was blood. CDR3 sequence (DNA): TGTGCCAGCAGCGGGACAGGGGAGAACACTGAAGCTTTCTTT. Translating gives CASSGTGENTEAFF. Variable domain in full (rest from reference TRBV7-2 and TRBJ1-1): GAGVSQSPSNKVTEKGKDVELRCDPISGHTALYWYRQSLGQGLEFLIYFQGNSAPDKSGLPSDRFSAERTGGSVSTLTIQRTQQEDSAVYLCASSGTGENTEAFFGQGTRLTVV.